The clone carrying this TCR beta chain was counted many times. Its matching antigen is unknown. The sample is drawn from a study of breast tumors, draining lymph nodes, adjacent tissues. The study's findings and limits: The data were judged consistent with most tumor T cells coming from lymph node and expanding in tumor.

Samples came from axillary lymph nodes draining the breast cancer. MiXCR, applied by TCRdb to the multiplex PCR reads, yields one record per CDR3 protein. The sample includes about 80,000 distinct CDR3 sequences, roughly 20% of them seen just once. This CDR3 contains 14 residues. Looked up from germline, CDR1 is KGHDR and CDR2 is SFDVKD. V lost 5 bases to trimming and J lost 5 bases, with 12 bases between them. This sequence originates from a female donor with breast cancer. Some clones in this sample may be carry-over from other donors' samples. Sample: axillary lymph node tissue. The V gene is TRBV24-1, the J gene TRBJ2-1; D possibly corresponds to TRBD1 (6 bases). CDR3 residues: CATSAWTEHNEQFF. Here the CDR3 DNA reads TGTGCCACCAGTGCCTGGACAGAACACAATGAGCAGTTCTTC.